The 3 T cell receptor beta chains in this list originate from one sample, sequenced in a study of shared clonotypes between healthy human individuals. Sequencing was performed with immunoSEQ multiplex PCR; in TCRdb, only in-frame clones are kept and a portion is missing. This sample has over 400,000 clones, with roughly 80% found just once. Specimen: PBMCs. The receptors come from a woman in her forties in good health. Some clones in this sample may be carry-over from other donors' samples.

The J gene is TRBJ1-2, the V gene TRBV7-2, with 8 bases aligning to TRBD1. Germline CDR1 reads SGHTA; CDR2 reads FQGNSA. This CDR3 comprises 16 residues. J gave up 2 bases and V 1 base, and 6 bases lay outside the gene matches. The CDR3 protein is CASSLVQGAGNYGYTF. Here the CDR3 DNA reads TGTGCCAGCAGCTTAGTCCAGGGGGCGGGGAACTATGGCTACACCTTC.

A remark on this clone: A single base is all that separates this from a far larger clone, so a read error is likely. The sample holds other DNA sequences that translate to the same CDR3. The chain has TRBV27 and TRBJ1-1; TRBD1 agrees at 7 bases. The V gene end was trimmed by 2 bases and the J gene end by 3 bases; junction bases not matched to a gene: 6. The CDR3 has 15 residues. The germline CDR1 and CDR2 sequences are MNHEY and SMNVEV (reference sequence). CDR3: CASSLTGTAYTEAFF. CDR3 in DNA: TGTGCCAGCAGTTTAACAGGGACAGCATACACTGAAGCTTTCTTT.

The rearrangement uses TRBV6-1 and TRBJ1-4; tentative D call: TRBD1 (5 bases). V shed 9 bases and J shed 7 bases, with 15 bases lying between them. The length of the CDR3 is 13 residues. Per germline, CDR1 MNHNS and CDR2 SASEGT. The CDR3 region is CASRLGAGEKLFF. Here the CDR3 DNA reads TGTGCCAGTAGACTTGGGGCCGGTGAAAAACTGTTTTTT.